This passage covers 15 T cell receptor beta chains from one sample sequenced in a study of blood T cells in healthy people across ages. Through a sample-barcoded 5' primer and a J-beta primer mix, a second PCR was run for roughly 6 to 12 cycles. TCRdb independently ran MiXCR on the 5' RACE reads; one entry per CDR3 protein. Here the sample spans about 580,000 distinct CDR3 sequences, around 48% being singletons. The sequencing input was blood. Every receptor here comes from a man older than 75 in good health.

This clonotype has ten or more counts. The chain joins TRBV7-3 to TRBJ2-3; D is possibly TRBD2 (6 bases). Germline assignment: CDR1 SGHTA and CDR2 FQGTGA. The CDR3 spans 15 residues. Trimming left V 2 bases short and J 3 bases short, with 12 bases between. CDR3 coding DNA: TGTGCCAGCAGCTTACGAGCTAGCGAGACAGATACGCAGTATTTT. Protein: CASSLRASETDTQYF.

The V call is TRBV6-5, the J call TRBJ1-4, with no clear D. V was shortened by 0 bases and J by 0 bases, with 14 bases between the two germline ends. Germline V gene sequence: CDR1 MNHEY, CDR2 SVGAGI. This CDR3 is 18 amino acids long. The CDR3 DNA sequence: TGTGCCAGCAGTTACTCGAAGTCGAGAAGCGCAACTAATGAAAAACTGTTTTTT. This gives the protein CASSYSKSRSATNEKLFF.

The chain recombines TRBV7-2 with TRBJ2-2, with a tentative D call TRBD2 (6 bases). Germline V gives CDR1 SGHTA, CDR2 FQGNSA. CDR3 length equals 15 residues. The V end lost 1 base, the J end lost 6 bases, and 12 bases lay between the germline ends. The DNA of the CDR3 is TGTGCCAGCAGCTTAGTGGCGGGGCCGGCCGGGGAGCTGTTTTTT. The encoded protein is CASSLVAGPAGELFF.

This chain links TRBV7-2 with TRBJ2-7, with a weak D call TRBD2 (6 bases). There are 15 residues in the CDR3. Germline lookup yields CDR1 SGHTA and CDR2 FQGNSA. Trimming took off 5 bases at V and 4 bases at J, with 18 bases between the two ends. The CDR3 spells CASSRTTGPQYEQYF. The CDR3 DNA reads as TGTGCCAGCAGCCGGACTACCGGGCCACAGTACGAGCAGTACTTC.

This clonotype appeared many times. V usage is TRBV29-1 and J usage is TRBJ2-7; TRBD1 might be the D (6 bases). The germline V gene has CDR1 SQVTM and CDR2 ANQGSEA. The length of the CDR3 is 13 residues. V was trimmed by 6 bases and J by 6 bases, leaving 18 bases between them. The CDR3: CSVGLLQGSEQYF. The CDR3, as DNA: TGCAGCGTCGGACTGCTACAGGGTTCCGAGCAGTACTTC.

This clonotype was picked up a small number of times. This chain connects TRBV12-3 or TRBV12-4 to TRBJ1-2; 7 bases agree with TRBD1. CDR3 size: 15 residues. Trimming at V came to 6 bases and at J to 2 bases, leaving 9 bases not matched to a gene. CDR3 in DNA: TGTGCCAGCAGCCTACAGGGGAGCGGCAACTATGGCTACACCTTC. It specifies CASSLQGSGNYGYTF.

The chain joins TRBV5-1 to TRBJ2-1; D might be TRBD2 (7 bases). This CDR3 has 14 residues. Trimming stripped 5 bases from V and 7 bases from J, with 16 bases between. CDR1 and CDR2 (germline): SGHRS, YFSETQ. The CDR3 spells CASSSSGTWNEQFF. DNA of the CDR3: TGCGCCAGCAGTTCCAGCGGGACATGGAATGAGCAGTTCTTC. Full variable domain (outside the CDR3, taken from reference TRBV5-1 and TRBJ2-1): KAGVTQTPRYLIKTRGQQVTLSCSPISGHRSVSWYQQTPGQGLQFLFEYFSETQRNKGNFPGRFSGRQFSNSRSEMNVSTLELGDSALYLCASSSSGTWNEQFFGPGTRLTVL.

This clonotype has a handful of counts. The chain recombines TRBV6-2 or TRBV6-3 with TRBJ2-1; 11 nucleotides line up with TRBD2. Trimming took 4 bases from V and 0 from J; bases not matched to a gene: 11. CDR1 and CDR2 (germline): MNHEY, SVGEGT. CDR3 length equals 19 residues. This CDR3 is CASSSRLAGGWGSYNEQFF. The CDR3 bases are TGTGCCAGCAGTTCCCGGCTAGCGGGAGGATGGGGCTCCTACAATGAGCAGTTCTTC.

This clonotype came up a few times. J is TRBJ1-4 and V is TRBV29-1; D remains unclear. Trimming removed 7 bases at V and 3 bases at J, with 12 bases between. Germline CDR1 reads SQVTM; CDR2 reads ANQGSEA. The CDR3 extends over 13 amino acids. CDR3 sequence (DNA): TGCAGCGCCGCCGGCCTAGCTAATGAAAAACTGTTTTTT. Translation: CSAAGLANEKLFF.

The CDR3 sequence is CSARSGGGSYGYTF. CDR3 sequence (DNA): TGCAGCGCCAGGAGCGGAGGGGGGAGCTATGGCTACACCTTC. The rearrangement joins TRBV29-1 to TRBJ1-2, with a tentative D call TRBD1 (6 bases). The CDR3 covers 14 residues. The germline V gene encodes CDR1 SQVTM and CDR2 ANQGSEA. V lost 7 bases and J lost 4, with 19 bases in between.

In its sample, this clonotype was seen a few times. The chain is built from TRBV7-3 and TRBJ1-4, with 8 bases aligning to TRBD1. V dropped 3 bases and J dropped 5; count of bases not matched to a gene: 8. The CDR3 runs to 16 residues. Per the germline V gene, CDR1 is SGHTA and CDR2 is FQGTGA. The CDR3 loop is CASSFSRDRQNEKLFF. CDR3 sequence (DNA): TGTGCCAGCAGCTTCTCCCGGGACAGGCAAAATGAAAAACTGTTTTTT.

This clonotype was counted once. The rearrangement joins TRBV7-9 to TRBJ1-2; 7 bases line up with TRBD1. The CDR3 is 14 amino acids. V gave up 5 bases and J gave up 3 bases; unmatched junction bases: 6. Germline V lookup: CDR1 SEHNR, CDR2 FQNEAQ (reference sequence). CDR3 region: CASSETGLDYGYTF. In DNA, the CDR3 is TGTGCCAGCAGCGAGACAGGGTTGGACTATGGCTACACCTTC.

The gene calls are TRBV4-3 and TRBJ2-1, with D possibly being TRBD1 (5 bases). V lost 1 base, J lost 3 bases, and 10 bases lay in between. CDR1 and CDR2 (germline): LGHNA, YSLEER. The CDR3 is 15 amino acids. The CDR3 DNA reads as TGCGCCAGCAGCCAAGGAATAGGGGTCTACAATGAGCAGTTCTTC. Protein product: CASSQGIGVYNEQFF.

V is TRBV2 and J is TRBJ1-6; 7 bases line up with TRBD1. The CDR3 is 17 amino acids. The germline CDR1 and CDR2 sequences are SNHLY and FYNNEI. J lost 0 bases, V lost 6 bases, and 8 bases had no gene match. CDR3 loop: CASSGQAISSYNSPLHF. The CDR3 bases are TGTGCCAGCAGCGGACAGGCGATCAGCTCCTATAATTCACCCCTCCACTTT.

This clonotype was observed a handful of times. This chain uses TRBV20-1 with TRBJ2-1, with 7 nucleotides matching TRBD2. The CDR3 spans 12 residues. The germline CDR1 and CDR2 sequences are DFQATT and SNEGSKA (reference sequence). CDR3 bases: TGCAGGATAGCGGGTAACTACAATGAGCAGTTCTTC. Its protein is CRIAGNYNEQFF.